One and the same sample provided the 27 T cell receptor beta chains below, sequenced in a study of T cell repertoires in aging, cancer and after chemotherapy. A mixed TRB-A/B primer pool amplified rearranged TRB by multiplex touch-down PCR. In TCRdb, the multiplex PCR reads were re-called with MiXCR into one record per CDR3 protein. In the table there are 8,000 or so distinct CDR3 sequences, approximately 31% of which are singletons. Amplification of TCR beta used genomic DNA extracted from peripheral blood. The source material was blood. The source of these receptors is a human donor in good health.

The chain is built from TRBV11-1 and TRBJ1-2; 8 positions match TRBD1. This CDR3 is 13 amino acids long. The junction had 3 bases not matched to a gene; V was cut back by 3 bases and J by 6 bases. Germline V gene sequence: CDR1 SGHAT, CDR2 FQDESV (reference sequence). CDR3 loop: CASSFLTGDGYTF. CDR3 nucleotide sequence: TGTGCCAGCAGCTTCTTGACAGGGGATGGCTACACCTTC.

V is TRBV12-3 or TRBV12-4 and J is TRBJ2-3, with D possibly matching TRBD2 (5 bases). The CDR3 length is 13 residues. Deletions cut 11 bases from V and 2 bases from J, with 14 bases between. The CDR3 is CAVGDFNTDTQYF. The CDR3 region has the DNA TGTGCCGTCGGGGATTTCAACACAGATACGCAGTATTTT.

This rearrangement joins TRBV19 to TRBJ1-3; D unclear. From germline, CDR1 is LNHDA and CDR2 SQIVND (reference sequence). CDR3 length: 14 amino acids. V was cut by 7 bases and J by 0 bases, with 10 bases left in between. The CDR3 sequence: CASTLAVSGNTIYF. The CDR3 nucleotides read TGTGCCAGTACCCTCGCGGTCTCTGGAAACACCATATATTTT.

A few counts support this clonotype. This rearrangement joins TRBV18 to TRBJ2-3; a weak D match, TRBD2 (6 bases). CDR3 length: 17 amino acids. Germline V lookup: CDR1 KGHSH, CDR2 LQKENI. V lost 6 bases to trimming and J lost 2 bases, with 21 bases between them. CDR3 amino acids: CASSEGTSSRYTDTQYF. Here the CDR3 DNA reads TGTGCCAGCTCGGAGGGAACGTCCAGCCGATACACAGATACGCAGTATTTT.

The V gene is TRBV5-7, the J gene TRBJ2-1, with D perhaps TRBD1 (6 bases). TRBV5-7 counts as an open reading frame of uncertain function. The CDR3 length is 13 residues. V dropped 5 bases and J dropped 5 bases, with 11 bases sitting between them. This CDR3 is CASSGPGDNEQFF. The CDR3 DNA reads TGTGCCAGCAGTGGGCCAGGGGACAATGAGCAGTTCTTC.

Worth noting for this clonotype: The junction shows a germline mismatch at one end, possibly a read error. The chain is built from TRBV19 and TRBJ2-1; TRBD1 or TRBD2 may be the D gene (5 bases each). The CDR3 is made up of 15 amino acids. Germline CDR1 and CDR2: LNHDA and SQIVND (reference sequence). The CDR3, as DNA: TGTGCCAGTAGGATAGGGACGGGACCCGGAGGCGAGCAGTTCTTC. Translating it yields CASRIGTGPGGEQFF.

This clonotype was counted a single time. The chain is built from TRBV7-9 and TRBJ1-2, with D perhaps TRBD1 (6 bases). Germline CDR1 SEHNR, CDR2 FQNEAQ (reference sequence). This CDR3 comprises 15 residues. V dropped 5 bases and J dropped 12 bases, with 25 bases sitting between them. The CDR3 DNA reads TGTGCCAGCAGCGCCAGGGGACAACAAAGGGCCTGGAACACCTTC. This sequence encodes CASSARGQQRAWNTF.

The J gene is TRBJ1-1, the V gene TRBV5-1, with 7 bases matching TRBD1. The CDR3 is 13 amino acids. The V gene end was trimmed by 2 bases and the J gene end by 5 bases; junction bases not matched to a gene: 3. Germline V gene lookup returns CDR1 SGHRS and CDR2 YFSETQ. CDR3 in DNA: TGCGCCAGCAGCTTTGACAGGGATACTGAAGCTTTCTTT. Amino acids: CASSFDRDTEAFF.

This clonotype was counted only a few times. The chain carries TRBV19 and TRBJ1-2, with unresolved D. Germline V gene lookup returns CDR1 LNHDA and CDR2 SQIVND (reference sequence). V lost 3 bases and J 0 bases, leaving 8 bases between the germline ends. There are 14 residues in the CDR3. The CDR3 sequence: CASSIQGANYGYTF. The CDR3 nucleotides are TGTGCCAGTAGTATCCAAGGAGCTAACTATGGCTACACCTTC.

Relative to its sample, this clonotype is medium-sized. The chain links TRBV6-5 to TRBJ2-2; D is unclear. The CDR3 sequence is 11 residues long. The V end lost 11 bases, the J end lost 7 bases, and 11 bases lay between the germline ends. Germline CDR1 is MNHEY and CDR2 is SVGAGI. The CDR3 region has the DNA TGTGCCGGACCCTTGTACGGGGAGCTGTTTTTT. It is translated as CAGPLYGELFF.

This rearrangement joins TRBV24-1 to TRBJ2-1; 9 bases align to TRBD1. V was clipped by 7 bases and J by 8 bases; unmatched bases: 5. In germline, CDR1 is KGHDR, CDR2 SFDVKD. The CDR3 totals 13 residues. This chain's CDR3 is CATRRTGEDEQFF. In nucleotides, the CDR3 is TGTGCCACCAGGAGGACAGGGGAGGATGAGCAGTTCTTC.

The sample holds a few counts of this clonotype. This chain's CDR3 is CASSPGHSYNEQFF. In DNA, the CDR3 is TGTGCCAGCAGCCCGGGACACTCCTACAATGAGCAGTTCTTC. V is TRBV5-5 and J is TRBJ2-1; a weak D match, TRBD1 (6 bases). Germline values: CDR1 SGHKS, CDR2 YYEKEE (reference sequence). There are 14 residues in the CDR3. The ends were cut back, 4 bases at V and 0 bases at J, with 8 bases in the middle.

Worth noting for this clonotype: The CDR3 does not end in the conserved phenylalanine or tryptophan, so this is likely a read error. The chain is built from TRBV6-1 and TRBJ2-7; 8 bases line up with TRBD1. Looked up from germline, CDR1 is MNHNS and CDR2 is SASEGT. The J segment lost 2 bases and the V segment lost 8 bases, leaving 11 bases of the junction unmatched. CDR3 length: 15 residues. CDR3: CASGTGTGLAYEQYL. The CDR3 DNA reads as TGTGCCAGCGGAACCGGGACAGGTCTTGCCTACGAGCAGTACTTG.

The chain employs TRBV6-5 and TRBJ1-4, with 9 positions matching TRBD1. The CDR3 contains 16 residues. The germline V gene encodes CDR1 MNHEY and CDR2 SVGAGI. V dropped 0 bases and J dropped 4; count of bases not matched to a gene: 3. This chain's CDR3 is CASSYSTGGGNEKLFF. CDR3 nucleotide sequence: TGTGCCAGCAGTTACTCCACAGGGGGCGGTAATGAAAAACTGTTTTTT.

The chain recombines TRBV15 with TRBJ1-3, with TRBD1 identical over 11 bases. This CDR3 is built from 17 residues. CDR1 is LNHNV, CDR2 YYDKDF, per germline (reference sequence). J gave up 3 bases and V 5 bases, and 9 bases lay outside the gene matches. This CDR3 is CATSAEPGQGVGNTIYF. In nucleotides, the CDR3 is TGTGCCACCAGCGCCGAACCGGGACAGGGGGTTGGAAACACCATATATTTT.

This clonotype was seen a few times. V is TRBV7-6 and J is TRBJ2-3; D ambiguous. V lost 0 bases, J lost 2 bases, and 6 bases lay in between. The CDR3 extends over 14 amino acids. The germline CDR1 and CDR2 sequences are SGHVS and FNYEAQ. CDR3 sequence: CASSLAPATDTQYF. As DNA, the CDR3 is TGTGCCAGCAGCTTAGCGCCGGCCACAGATACGCAGTATTTT.

This rearrangement joins TRBV19 to TRBJ1-3; 8 bases match TRBD1. This CDR3 is built from 18 residues. V gave up 6 bases and J gave up 0 bases; unmatched junction bases: 13. Germline loops: CDR1 LNHDA, CDR2 SQIVND (reference sequence). CDR3 bases: TGTGCCAGTAGCTCCCCCGGGACAGGCGAGAGCTCTGGAAACACCATATATTTT. This encodes CASSSPGTGESSGNTIYF.

The rearrangement joins TRBV24-1 to TRBJ2-7, with D tentatively TRBD1 (6 bases). The CDR3 covers 15 residues. Per germline, CDR1 KGHDR and CDR2 SFDVKD. Trimming cost V 5 bases and J 1 base, with 14 bases left between them. For the CDR3, the DNA is TGTGCCACCAGTGTAGCCGGGGACACGTCCTACGAGCAGTACTTC. Its protein product is CATSVAGDTSYEQYF.

This clonotype was observed a few times. The chain employs TRBV27 and TRBJ2-2; 7 nucleotides agree with TRBD2. V lost 1 base to trimming and J lost 3 bases; unmatched junction nucleotides: 5. The CDR3 has 16 amino acids. Germline-derived CDR1 and CDR2 are MNHEY and SMNVEV (reference sequence). The CDR3 is CASSLWSGADTGELFF. CDR3 sequence (DNA): TGTGCCAGCAGTTTATGGAGCGGGGCGGACACCGGGGAGCTGTTTTTT.

V gene TRBV4-2 combines with J gene TRBJ1-2; the D gene is possibly TRBD1 (6 bases). Germline lookup yields CDR1 LGHNA and CDR2 YNFKEQ. This CDR3 has 12 residues. Between the trimmed V and J ends, which lost 3 bases and 11 bases, there was a span of 13 bases. CDR3 sequence (DNA): TGTGCCAGCAGCCAGACGGGGGGCAGTTACACCTTC. Its protein product is CASSQTGGSYTF.

Judged by abundance, this clonotype is medium-sized. V is TRBV6-5 and J is TRBJ2-5; 8 nucleotides match TRBD2. CDR1 MNHEY and CDR2 SVGAGI come from the germline V gene. The CDR3 length is 14 residues. V was clipped by 8 bases and J by 5 bases; unmatched bases: 10. CDR3 sequence: CASEGGGRGETQYF. As DNA, the CDR3 is TGTGCCAGCGAAGGCGGGGGGCGCGGGGAGACCCAGTACTTC.

The gene calls are TRBV7-2 and TRBJ2-7; a weak D match, TRBD2 (6 bases). The germline V gene has CDR1 SGHTA and CDR2 FQGNSA. Between the trimmed V and J ends, which lost 5 bases and 7 bases, there was a span of 18 bases. The CDR3 sequence is 14 residues long. CDR3 bases: TGTGCCAGCAGCCCCCAGCCGGGACTGTCGGAGCAGTACTTC. It codes for CASSPQPGLSEQYF.

The chain has TRBV12-3 or TRBV12-4 and TRBJ2-7; D is unresolved. V was trimmed by 6 bases and J by 6 bases, leaving 15 bases between them. The CDR3 runs to 13 residues. This chain's CDR3 is CASSPQKGFEQYF. In nucleotides, the CDR3 is TGTGCCAGCAGCCCACAAAAGGGATTCGAGCAGTACTTC.

This clonotype was seen a few times. J is TRBJ1-1 and V is TRBV5-6; D not certain. V lost 4 bases and J lost 4, with 11 bases in between. This CDR3 spans 13 amino acids. Germline CDR1 reads SGHDT; CDR2 reads YYEEEE. The CDR3 reads CASSPAGGTEAFF. CDR3 coding DNA: TGTGCCAGCAGCCCCGCCGGCGGCACTGAAGCTTTCTTT. Full variable domain (rest looked up from reference TRBV5-6 and TRBJ1-1): DAGVTQSPTHLIKTRGQQVTLRCSPKSGHDTVSWYQQALGQGPQFIFQYYEEEERQRGNFPDRFSGHQFPNYSSELNVNALLLGDSALYLCASSPAGGTEAFFGQGTRLTVV.

This sequence joins TRBV6-5 and TRBJ1-1; 7 bases align to TRBD1. Germline V lookup: CDR1 MNHEY, CDR2 SVGAGI. This CDR3 region has 14 residues. The V segment lost 4 bases and the J segment 1 base; nucleotides outside the gene matches: 3. In DNA, the CDR3 is TGTGCCAGCAGTTCGACAGGGTCGAACACTGAAGCTTTCTTT. It encodes CASSSTGSNTEAFF.

This clonotype is medium-sized by share. This sequence joins TRBV15 and TRBJ2-5; no clear D. Germline CDR1 reads LNHNV; CDR2 reads YYDKDF (reference sequence). The V end was cut by 4 bases, the J end by 5 bases, with 8 bases between. The CDR3 covers 12 residues. DNA of the CDR3: TGTGCCACCAGCAAGGGTCCGGAGACCCAGTACTTC. As protein: CATSKGPETQYF.

Here the CDR3 DNA reads TGTGCCAGTAGCAGACAGGGGCCCTCTGGAAACACCATATATTTT. Its protein is CASSRQGPSGNTIYF. The rearrangement joins TRBV19 to TRBJ1-3; 8 bases are a match to TRBD1. The CDR3 is 15 amino acids. In germline, CDR1 is LNHDA, CDR2 SQIVND (reference sequence). With V trimmed by 6 bases and J by 0 bases, 4 bases remained unmatched.